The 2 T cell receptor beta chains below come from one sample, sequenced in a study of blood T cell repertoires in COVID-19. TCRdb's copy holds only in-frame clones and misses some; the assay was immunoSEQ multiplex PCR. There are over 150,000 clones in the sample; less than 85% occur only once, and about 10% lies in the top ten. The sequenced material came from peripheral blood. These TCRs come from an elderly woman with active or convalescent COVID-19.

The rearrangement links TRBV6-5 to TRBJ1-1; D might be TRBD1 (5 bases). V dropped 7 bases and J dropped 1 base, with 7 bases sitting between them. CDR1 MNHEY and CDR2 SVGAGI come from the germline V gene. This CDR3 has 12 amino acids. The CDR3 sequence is CASNRPNTEAFF. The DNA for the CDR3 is TGTGCCAGCAACAGGCCGAACACTGAAGCTTTCTTT.

The CDR3 spells CASSRGQGNTEAFF. In DNA, the CDR3 is TGTGCCAGCAGCAGAGGACAGGGGAACACTGAAGCTTTCTTT. The chain recombines TRBV5-8 with TRBJ1-1; 8 positions agree with TRBD1. The ends lost 4 bases at V and 1 base at J; junction bases unmatched: 3. CDR1 SGHTS and CDR2 YDEGEE come from the germline V gene. The CDR3 is 14 amino acids.